This entry is about one T cell receptor beta chain. These data belong to a study of blood T cell repertoires in COVID-19. On the study more broadly: The origin of the acute and convalescent COVID-19 samples was the United States, Italy and Spain. PBMCs, B-cell-depleted T cells, or T cells provided the cDNA or gDNA that made up the material.

The CDR3 runs 15 residues. In germline, CDR1 is SGHDT, CDR2 YYEEEE. V was cut by 1 base and J by 0 bases, with 8 bases left in between. Per the study methods: Reference gene primer amplification in the assay estimated nucleated cell counts. This table comes from immunoSEQ multiplex PCR, and its TCRdb copy is limited to in-frame clones, with some not included. That table is the source of V, J and clone size, and D and trimming were worked out from the DNA. The repertoire consists of tens of thousands of clones, with 70% to 85% occurring once and the leading ten covering roughly 2.5%. The sequence came from a woman aged 55-69 years with acute or convalescent COVID-19. Sequenced sample: peripheral blood. The chain couples TRBV5-6 to TRBJ1-3; D is unresolved. CDR3 region: CASSLSTPSGNTIYF. As DNA, the CDR3 is TGTGCCAGCAGCTTGTCAACTCCCTCTGGAAACACCATATATTTT.